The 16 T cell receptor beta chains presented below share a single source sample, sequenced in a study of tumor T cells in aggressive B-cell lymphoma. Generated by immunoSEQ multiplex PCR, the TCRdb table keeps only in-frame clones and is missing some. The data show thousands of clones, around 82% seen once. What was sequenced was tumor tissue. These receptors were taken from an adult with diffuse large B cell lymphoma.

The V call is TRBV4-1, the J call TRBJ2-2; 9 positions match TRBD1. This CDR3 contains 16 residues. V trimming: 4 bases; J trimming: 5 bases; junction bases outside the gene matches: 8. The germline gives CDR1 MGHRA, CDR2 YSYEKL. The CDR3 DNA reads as TGCGCCAGCAGCCGAGGGACAGGGAGCTTGACCGGGGAGCTGTTTTTT. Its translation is CASSRGTGSLTGELFF.

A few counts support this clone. In DNA form, the CDR3 reads TGTGCCAGCAGCTTAGACAGGGATCATGGGCAGTTCTTC. Its translation is CASSLDRDHGQFF. The chain employs TRBV7-3 and TRBJ2-1; 7 nucleotides match TRBD1. The CDR3 length is 13 residues. Germline values: CDR1 SGHTA, CDR2 FQGTGA. V lost 2 bases, J lost 12 bases, and 7 bases stayed unmatched.

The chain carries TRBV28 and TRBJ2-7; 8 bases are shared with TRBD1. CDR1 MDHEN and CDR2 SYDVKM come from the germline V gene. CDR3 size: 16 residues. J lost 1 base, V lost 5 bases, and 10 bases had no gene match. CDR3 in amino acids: CASSQPGQGRSYEQYF. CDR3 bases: TGTGCCAGCAGTCAACCCGGACAGGGCCGTTCCTACGAGCAGTACTTC.

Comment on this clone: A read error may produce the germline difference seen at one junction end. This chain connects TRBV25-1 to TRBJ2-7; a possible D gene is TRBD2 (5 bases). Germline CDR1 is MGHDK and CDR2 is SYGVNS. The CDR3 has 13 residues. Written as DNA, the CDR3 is TGTGCTAGCAGTGAACGGGGTACCTACGAGCAGTACTTC. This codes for CASSERGTYEQYF.

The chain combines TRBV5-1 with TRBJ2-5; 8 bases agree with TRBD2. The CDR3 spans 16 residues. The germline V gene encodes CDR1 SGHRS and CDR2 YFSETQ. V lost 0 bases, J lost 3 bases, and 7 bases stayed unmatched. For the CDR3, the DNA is TGCGCCAGCAGCTTGGTGGCCGCGGGAGGAAAAGAGACCCAGTACTTC. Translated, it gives CASSLVAAGGKETQYF.

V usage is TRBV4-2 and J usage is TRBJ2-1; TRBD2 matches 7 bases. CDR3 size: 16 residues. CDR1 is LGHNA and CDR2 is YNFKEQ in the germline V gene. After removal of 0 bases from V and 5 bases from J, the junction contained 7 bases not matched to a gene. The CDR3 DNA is TGTGCCAGCAGCCAAGATTGGGCTAGCGGAGACAATGAGCAGTTCTTC. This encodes CASSQDWASGDNEQFF.

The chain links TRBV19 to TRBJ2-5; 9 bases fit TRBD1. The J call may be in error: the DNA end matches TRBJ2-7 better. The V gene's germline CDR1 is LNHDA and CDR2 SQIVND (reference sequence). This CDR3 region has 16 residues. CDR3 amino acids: CASSVAGQGFSYEQYF. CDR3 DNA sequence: TGTGCCAGTAGTGTGGCGGGACAGGGATTCTCCTACGAGCAGTACTTC.

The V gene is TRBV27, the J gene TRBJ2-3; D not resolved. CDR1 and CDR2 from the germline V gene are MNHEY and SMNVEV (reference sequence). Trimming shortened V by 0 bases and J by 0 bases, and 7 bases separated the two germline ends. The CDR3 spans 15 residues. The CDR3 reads CASSLSYFSTDTQYF. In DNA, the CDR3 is TGTGCCAGCAGTTTATCGTACTTTAGCACAGATACGCAGTATTTT.

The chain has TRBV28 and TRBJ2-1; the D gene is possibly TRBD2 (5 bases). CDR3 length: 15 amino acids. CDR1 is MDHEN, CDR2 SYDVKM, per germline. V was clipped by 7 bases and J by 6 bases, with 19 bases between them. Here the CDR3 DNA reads TGTGCCAGCACCCTGGGAACTAGTTGGGCCAATGAGCAGTTCTTC. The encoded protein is CASTLGTSWANEQFF.

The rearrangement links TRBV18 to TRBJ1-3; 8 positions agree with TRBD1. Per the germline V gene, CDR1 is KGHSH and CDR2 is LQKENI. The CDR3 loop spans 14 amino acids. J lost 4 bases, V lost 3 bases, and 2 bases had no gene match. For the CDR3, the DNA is TGTGCCAGCTCACCGACAGGGGCCGGAAACACCATATATTTT. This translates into CASSPTGAGNTIYF.

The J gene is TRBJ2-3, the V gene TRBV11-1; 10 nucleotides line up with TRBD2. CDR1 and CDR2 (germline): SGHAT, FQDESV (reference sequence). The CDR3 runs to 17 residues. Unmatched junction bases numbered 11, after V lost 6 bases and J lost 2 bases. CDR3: CASSLGQTSGSTDTQYF. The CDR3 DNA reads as TGTGCCAGCAGTTTGGGTCAGACTAGCGGGTCCACAGATACGCAGTATTTT.

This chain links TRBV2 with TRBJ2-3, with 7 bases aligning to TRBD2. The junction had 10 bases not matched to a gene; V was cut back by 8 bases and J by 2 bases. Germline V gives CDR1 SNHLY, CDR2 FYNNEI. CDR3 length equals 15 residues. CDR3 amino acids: CASSGRGKNTDTQYF. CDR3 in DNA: TGTGCCAGCTCCGGGCGGGGGAAAAACACAGATACGCAGTATTTT. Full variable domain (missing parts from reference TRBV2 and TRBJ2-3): EPEVTQTPSHQVTQMGQEVILRCVPISNHLYFYWYRQILGQKVEFLVSFYNNEISEKSEIFDDQFSVERPDGSNFTLKIRSTKLEDSAMYFCASSGRGKNTDTQYFGPGTRLTVL.

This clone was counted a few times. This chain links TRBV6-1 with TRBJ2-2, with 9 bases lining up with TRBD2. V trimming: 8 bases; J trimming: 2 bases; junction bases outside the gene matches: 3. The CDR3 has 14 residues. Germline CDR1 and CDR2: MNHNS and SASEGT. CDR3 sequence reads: CASAGGANTGELFF. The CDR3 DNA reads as TGTGCCAGCGCGGGGGGGGCCAACACCGGGGAGCTGTTTTTT.

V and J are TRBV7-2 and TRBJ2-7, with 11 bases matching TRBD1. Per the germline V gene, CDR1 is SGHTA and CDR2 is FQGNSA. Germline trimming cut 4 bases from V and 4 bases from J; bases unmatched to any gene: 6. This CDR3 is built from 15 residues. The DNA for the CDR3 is TGTGCCAGCAGCTCGCACGGGACAGGGGGGTACGAGCAGTACTTC. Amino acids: CASSSHGTGGYEQYF.

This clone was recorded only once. CDR3 nucleotide sequence: TGTGCCAGCAGTTTACAGGGGGCTCAAAATCAGCCCCAGCATTTT. It codes for CASSLQGAQNQPQHF. The chain links TRBV28 to TRBJ1-5, with 8 bases that match TRBD1. The CDR3 contains 15 residues. Germline CDR1 is MDHEN and CDR2 is SYDVKM. V shed 2 bases, J shed 4 bases, and the junction held 4 bases outside the gene matches.

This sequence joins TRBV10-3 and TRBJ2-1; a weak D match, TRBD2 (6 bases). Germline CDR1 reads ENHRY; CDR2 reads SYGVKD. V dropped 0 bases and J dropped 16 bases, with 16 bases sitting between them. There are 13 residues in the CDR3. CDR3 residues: CAISESVAVQVFF. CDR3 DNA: TGTGCCATCAGTGAGTCCGTAGCGGTACAAGTCTTCTTC.